Following are 32 T cell receptor beta chains from one sample sequenced in a study of vaccination and CD4 T cells after COVID-19. Their antigen targets remain unknown. Treatment meaning: roughly 11-day PBMC culture with coronavirus spike peptide pools or control peptides (ViraFEST assay). Sequence data for DNA of cultured CD4+ T cells were generated by the Oncomine TCR Beta short-read assay. TCRdb reprocessed the PCR reads with MiXCR, giving one entry per CDR3 protein. There are about 11,000 distinct CDR3 sequences in the sample; under 70% occur only once, and 10% to 15% lies in the top ten. Sequenced material: CD4+ T cells from blood, cultured in vitro. The origin of the receptors is a human donor who had recovered from COVID-19.

The DNA of the CDR3 is TGTGCCAGCAGCTTACTGGTAGGGGAGAATGAAAAACTGTTTTTT. Amino acid sequence: CASSLLVGENEKLFF. V gene TRBV7-2 combines with J gene TRBJ1-4; perhaps TRBD1 as D (5 bases). The CDR3 is 15 amino acids. V was trimmed by 2 bases and J by 5 bases, leaving 12 bases between them. Germline V gives CDR1 SGHTA, CDR2 FQGNSA.

This clonotype has only one observation. V and J are TRBV15 and TRBJ2-2; possible D gene TRBD1, 5 bases. Looked up from germline, CDR1 is LNHNV and CDR2 is YYDKDF (reference sequence). Trimming took 5 bases from V and 7 from J, leaving 17 bases between them. CDR3 size: 15 residues. CDR3 amino acids: CATSVRIGQGGELFF. Here the CDR3 DNA reads TGTGCCACCAGCGTTCGTATAGGGCAGGGCGGGGAGCTGTTTTTT.

The chain employs TRBV27 and TRBJ2-3; D is unresolved. V was pared by 7 bases and J by 0 bases, with 11 bases between. Germline CDR1 and CDR2: MNHEY and SMNVEV (reference sequence). This CDR3 comprises 14 residues. The CDR3 DNA sequence: TGTGCCAGCAAAATCGACCGGAGCACAGATACGCAGTATTTT. Residues: CASKIDRSTDTQYF.

This chain links TRBV15 with TRBJ2-5; TRBD2 matches at 10 bases. From germline, CDR1 is LNHNV and CDR2 YYDKDF (reference sequence). J was trimmed by 3 bases and V by 0 bases; bases with no gene match: 7. The length of the CDR3 is 17 residues. The CDR3 nucleotides are TGTGCCACCAGCAGAGAACGAGCGGGAGGGTTTAAAGAGACCCAGTACTTC. Translated: CATSRERAGGFKETQYF.

This clonotype has more than one count but fewer than ten. The genes are TRBV30 and TRBJ2-5; perhaps D is TRBD1 or TRBD2 (5 bases each). Trimming left V 0 bases short and J 5 bases short, with 10 bases between. The CDR3 contains 13 residues. CDR1 and CDR2 (germline): GTSNPN, SVGIG (reference sequence). In DNA form, the CDR3 reads TGTGCCTGGAGTGTAGGATGGGGGGAGACCCAGTACTTC. Its translation is CAWSVGWGETQYF.

The sample holds one count of this clonotype. The chain couples TRBV20-1 to TRBJ2-1, with D possibly TRBD2 on 5 matching bases. The CDR3 is 14 residues long. V gave up 3 bases and J gave up 0 bases, with 9 bases separating them. The germline V gene encodes CDR1 DFQATT and CDR2 SNEGSKA (reference sequence). The CDR3 loop is CSASLEGSYNEQFF. DNA of the CDR3: TGCAGTGCTAGCCTAGAGGGCTCCTACAATGAGCAGTTCTTC.

This clonotype appeared a few times. The rearrangement uses TRBV20-1 and TRBJ2-7; D possibly corresponds to TRBD2 (6 bases). CDR3 size: 14 residues. Germline-derived CDR1 and CDR2 are DFQATT and SNEGSKA (reference sequence). V lost 6 bases and J 1 base, leaving 16 bases between the germline ends. The CDR3 DNA is TGCAGTGCGGAGAGCTCGGCGGGATCCTACGAGCAGTACTTC. Its translation: CSAESSAGSYEQYF.

DNA for the CDR3: TGTGCCAGCAGCGCCCCGGGACAGGGAACCAACACGCAGTTCTTC. Translation gives CASSAPGQGTNTQFF. The chain links TRBV5-4 to TRBJ2-1; 9 bases line up with TRBD1. This CDR3 has 15 residues. The V and J ends lost 4 bases and 12 bases, in that order; junction bases with no gene match: 14. Germline values: CDR1 SGHNT, CDR2 YYREEE (reference sequence).

This chain joins TRBV27 and TRBJ1-2, with no clear D. Germline loops: CDR1 MNHEY, CDR2 SMNVEV (reference sequence). The CDR3 is made up of 13 amino acids. V was pared by 3 bases and J by 4 bases, with 9 bases between. This CDR3 is CASSFRQFYGYTF. In nucleotides, the CDR3 is TGTGCCAGCAGTTTTAGACAATTCTATGGCTACACCTTC.

With respect to this clonotype: At one of its ends the junction is not consistent with the germline gene, which may arise from a read error. The chain recombines TRBV6-1 with TRBJ2-7; D is perhaps TRBD1 or TRBD2 (6 bases each). Germline assignment: CDR1 MNHNS and CDR2 SASEGT. The CDR3 runs 16 residues. DNA for the CDR3: TGCGCCAGCAGTGCTATGATTGGGGGGACACCCTACGAGCAGTACTTC. Its translation: CASSAMIGGTPYEQYF.

This clonotype has a handful of counts. This CDR3 is CASSKARDRGGNQPQHF. The CDR3 DNA sequence: TGTGCCAGCAGCAAAGCGCGTGACAGGGGAGGGAATCAGCCCCAGCATTTT. This rearrangement joins TRBV21-1 to TRBJ1-5; the table's D call TRBD1 went unverified against the DNA. TRBV21-1 is tagged as a pseudogene. The CDR3 loop spans 17 amino acids.

This sequence joins TRBV14 and TRBJ1-2; D is undetermined. Germline CDR1 and CDR2: SGHDN and FVKESK. The germline V and J ends were trimmed by 4 bases and 1 base, with 16 bases remaining between them. This CDR3 contains 16 residues. The CDR3 reads CASSPRVTASNYGYTF. The CDR3 bases are TGTGCCAGCAGCCCCCGGGTTACAGCGAGTAACTATGGCTACACCTTC.

CDR3 DNA: TGTGCCACCAGTGATCTAGCGGGAGGAGGTTCGGAGACCCAGTACTTC. It translates to CATSDLAGGGSETQYF. The chain employs TRBV24-1 and TRBJ2-5; 11 bases fit TRBD2. The CDR3 sequence is 16 residues long. V dropped 3 bases and J dropped 5; count of bases not matched to a gene: 7. CDR1 and CDR2 (germline): KGHDR, SFDVKD.

V gene TRBV6-2 or TRBV6-3 combines with J gene TRBJ1-2; TRBD1 matches at 7 bases. CDR3 length: 12 amino acids. Germline values: CDR1 MNHEY, CDR2 SVGEGT. V gave up 5 bases and J gave up 8 bases; unmatched junction bases: 5. Here the CDR3 reads CASSHNRGGYTF. The CDR3 DNA is TGTGCCAGCAGTCACAACAGGGGAGGCTACACCTTC.

The rearrangement links TRBV10-3 to TRBJ2-4, with TRBD1 matching over 9 bases. Germline CDR1 is ENHRY and CDR2 is SYGVKD. V trimming: 8 bases; J trimming: 6 bases; junction bases outside the gene matches: 14. CDR3 length: 16 residues. The CDR3 is CAIRGSEGQGPNIQYF. CDR3 nucleotide sequence: TGTGCCATCCGGGGGAGTGAGGGACAGGGCCCAAACATTCAGTACTTC.

The rearrangement joins TRBV30 to TRBJ2-7, with D uncertain. The germline V gene has CDR1 GTSNPN and CDR2 SVGIG (reference sequence). This CDR3 is built from 10 residues. The ends were cut back, 3 bases at V and 3 bases at J, with 3 bases in the middle. CDR3 protein: CAWRGYEQYF. DNA for the CDR3: TGTGCCTGGAGGGGCTACGAGCAGTACTTC.

V is TRBV7-8 and J is TRBJ2-1; D unresolved. The V gene's germline CDR1 is SGHVS and CDR2 FQNEAQ. The CDR3 sequence is 13 residues long. Trimming removed 2 bases from V and 8 bases from J, with 10 bases in between. The CDR3 region has the DNA TGTGCCAGCAGCTTATTCCAGTTCGATGAGCAGTTCTTC. Translating gives CASSLFQFDEQFF.

The chain is built from TRBV28 and TRBJ2-5; 12 bases align to TRBD2. Germline CDR1 reads MDHEN; CDR2 reads SYDVKM. With V trimmed by 5 bases and J by 8 bases, 12 bases remained unmatched. The CDR3 is 16 residues long. CDR3 protein: CASSKLAGGPYPTQYF. As DNA, the CDR3 is TGTGCCAGCAGTAAGCTAGCGGGAGGGCCGTATCCCACCCAGTACTTC.

The chain recombines TRBV5-5 with TRBJ1-2, with TRBD1 matching over 8 bases. The V gene end was trimmed by 5 bases and the J gene end by 2 bases; junction bases not matched to a gene: 5. The length of the CDR3 is 14 residues. CDR1 and CDR2 (germline): SGHKS, YYEKEE (reference sequence). CDR3 DNA sequence: TGTGCCAGCAGACAGCGACAGGGGAACTATGGCTACACCTTC. Translation gives CASRQRQGNYGYTF.

The chain employs TRBV20-1 and TRBJ2-3; D possibly corresponds to TRBD1 (5 bases). The CDR3 has 15 residues. The germline V gene encodes CDR1 DFQATT and CDR2 SNEGSKA (reference sequence). Trimming pared 2 bases from V and 1 base from J, leaving 13 bases between. The CDR3 DNA reads as TGCAGTGCTAGAAGACAGTCTGGGGGCACAGATACGCAGTATTTT. This codes for CSARRQSGGTDTQYF.

The chain combines TRBV7-6 with TRBJ2-1, with TRBD2 matching over 11 bases. The CDR3 contains 17 residues. The junction had 7 bases not matched to a gene; V was cut back by 1 base and J by 5 bases. CDR1 and CDR2 from the germline V gene are SGHVS and FNYEAQ. CDR3 coding DNA: TGTGCCAGCAGCTTAGAGGCCGGGACTAGCGGAGACAATGAGCAGTTCTTC. It is translated as CASSLEAGTSGDNEQFF.

The V call is TRBV29-1, the J call TRBJ2-6; D unclear. Trimming cost V 0 bases and J 6 bases, with 9 bases left between them. From germline, CDR1 is SQVTM and CDR2 ANQGSEA. The CDR3 loop spans 14 amino acids. CDR3 in amino acids: CSVEERGVANVLTF. CDR3 bases: TGCAGCGTTGAAGAGCGTGGGGTGGCCAACGTCCTGACTTTC. The full variable domain, rest sourced from reference TRBV29-1 and TRBJ2-6, is SAVISQKPSRDICQRGTSLTIQCQVDSQVTMMFWYRQQPGQSLTLIATANQGSEATYESGFVIDKFPISRPNLTFSTLTVSNMSPEDSSIYLCSVEERGVANVLTFGAGSRLTVL.

The CDR3 reads CASSAEKGETQYF. In DNA, the CDR3 is TGTGCCAGCAGCGCGGAGAAGGGGGAGACCCAGTACTTC. The V call is TRBV9, the J call TRBJ2-5; D might be TRBD1 (5 bases). V dropped 3 bases and J dropped 5 bases, with 11 bases sitting between them. The CDR3 is 13 amino acids. The germline V gene encodes CDR1 SGDLS and CDR2 YYNGEE.

V usage is TRBV20-1 and J usage is TRBJ2-2, with D maybe TRBD1 (6 bases). Germline CDR1 and CDR2: DFQATT and SNEGSKA (reference sequence). V gave up 4 bases and J gave up 4 bases, with 10 bases separating them. The CDR3 spans 13 residues. The chain's CDR3 is CSATDRSTGELFF. For the CDR3, the DNA is TGCAGTGCTACTGACAGGAGCACCGGGGAGCTGTTTTTT.

The rearrangement uses TRBV20-1 and TRBJ2-3; unclear D gene. From germline, CDR1 is DFQATT and CDR2 SNEGSKA (reference sequence). CDR3 length equals 14 residues. Trimming stripped 3 bases from V and 1 base from J, with 11 bases between. CDR3 DNA: TGCAGTGCTAGGTCCGGAATAGGCACAGATACGCAGTATTTT. It yields the protein CSARSGIGTDTQYF.

DNA of the CDR3: TGTGCCAGCAGTAAAAAAGCGGGAGTTGCAGATACGCAGTATTTT. Its protein is CASSKKAGVADTQYF. The chain combines TRBV6-1 with TRBJ2-3; 8 nucleotides align to TRBD2. The CDR3 spans 15 residues. V lost 5 bases to trimming and J lost 4 bases; unmatched junction nucleotides: 8. Germline V gives CDR1 MNHNS, CDR2 SASEGT.

This chain joins TRBV4-1 and TRBJ2-2, with 9 bases identical to TRBD2. The germline CDR1 and CDR2 sequences are MGHRA and YSYEKL. The CDR3 contains 18 residues. V dropped 4 bases and J dropped 5; count of bases not matched to a gene: 14. The CDR3: CASSRAAGGSGRTGELFF. CDR3 nucleotides: TGCGCCAGCAGCCGAGCGGCGGGGGGGTCTGGTCGGACCGGGGAGCTGTTTTTT.

The chain has TRBV24-1 and TRBJ2-3; TRBD1 matches at 9 bases. Germline V CDR1 and CDR2: KGHDR, SFDVKD. V gave up 2 bases and J gave up 1 base; unmatched junction bases: 9. This CDR3 spans 18 amino acids. CDR3 sequence (DNA): TGTGCCACCAGTGATTCCTACGGCGGGGACAGGGGCACAGATACGCAGTATTTT. Translation gives CATSDSYGGDRGTDTQYF.

The rearrangement links TRBV27 to TRBJ1-1; TRBD1 might be the D (6 bases). The ends were cut back, 3 bases at V and 6 bases at J, with 17 bases in the middle. Germline V lookup: CDR1 MNHEY, CDR2 SMNVEV (reference sequence). CDR3 size: 15 residues. The CDR3 coding sequence is TGTGCCAGCAGTTTGAGGCCCCAGGGGATCGCTGAAGCTTTCTTT. Translation gives CASSLRPQGIAEAFF.

This chain joins TRBV27 and TRBJ2-5; weak D call: TRBD1 (6 bases). From germline, CDR1 is MNHEY and CDR2 SMNVEV (reference sequence). The CDR3 has 14 amino acids. Trimming removed 6 bases from V and 5 bases from J, with 16 bases in between. CDR3: CASRIGGYDETQYF. In nucleotides, the CDR3 is TGTGCCAGCAGGATAGGGGGATACGATGAGACCCAGTACTTC.

The chain has TRBV28 and TRBJ1-4, with 8 bases identical to TRBD1. J lost 6 bases, V lost 0 bases, and 0 bases had no gene match. Germline V gives CDR1 MDHEN, CDR2 SYDVKM. There are 14 residues in the CDR3. CDR3 residues: CASSLWDRDEKLFF. The CDR3 DNA sequence: TGTGCCAGCAGTTTATGGGACAGGGATGAAAAACTGTTTTTT.

V is TRBV4-1 and J is TRBJ2-4, with D perhaps given as TRBD1 or TRBD2 (5 bases each). Trimming took off 0 bases at V and 2 bases at J, with 8 bases between the two ends. The CDR3 has 15 residues. Germline V CDR1 and CDR2: MGHRA, YSYEKL. The CDR3 DNA is TGCGCCAGCAGCCAAGAGAGGGGTTCCAAAAACATTCAGTACTTC. Translated: CASSQERGSKNIQYF.